The rows below give T cell receptor beta chains drawn from one sample of a study of technical replicates of blood from a few donors. Generated by immunoSEQ multiplex PCR, the TCRdb table keeps only in-frame clones and is missing some. The table has about 81,000 clones, roughly 90% seen once. Sequenced material: T cells isolated from PBMCs. All receptors come from a human donor in good health. CDR3s include the opening cysteine and the closing phenylalanine or tryptophan. D genes are given only for firm matches. Expanded clones get a size class; other rows say once, few or many, or leave the size out.

J	D	V	size	DNA	CDR3
TRBJ2-1	TRBD1	TRBV6-4	.	TGTGCCAGCAGTGCAGGGGGCAGTATCAATGAGCAGTTCTTC	CASSAGGSINEQFF
TRBJ2-7	TRBD2	TRBV28	.	TGTGCCAGCCACGGGATTAGCGGGAGCTCCTACGAGCAGTACTTC	CASHGISGSSYEQYF
TRBJ2-5	.	TRBV9	.	TGTGCCAGCAGCGTAGGAAAGGGGCCAGAGACCCAGTACTTC	CASSVGKGPETQYF
TRBJ2-7	.	TRBV18	.	TGTGCCAGCTCTCCCTTGGGGCAGCAACCCTACGAGCAGTACTTC	CASSPLGQQPYEQYF
TRBJ1-4	.	TRBV7-6	few	TGTGCCAGCAGCCTCACAGGTGAAAAACTGTTTTTT	CASSLTGEKLFF
TRBJ2-2	TRBD2	TRBV5-1	.	TGCGCCAGCAGCTGGCAACTAGCGGGAGATGGGGAGCTGTTTTTT	CASSWQLAGDGELFF
TRBJ2-1	.	TRBV6-5	.	TGTGCCAGCAGTTTATCGGTTTCCAGGAATGAGCAGTTCTTC	CASSLSVSRNEQFF
TRBJ2-7	.	TRBV9	.	TGTGCCAGCAGCTCCCTAGCGGACAGCTCCTACGAGCAGTACTTC	CASSSLADSSYEQYF
TRBJ1-1	TRBD1	TRBV14	once	TGTGCCAGCAGCCAACCAGGACAGGGGAACTCTGAAGCTTTCTTT	CASSQPGQGNSEAFF
TRBJ2-7	TRBD1	TRBV19	.	TGTGCCAGTAGTTGGACAGGCTCCTACGAGCAGTACTTC	CASSWTGSYEQYF
TRBJ2-2	TRBD2	TRBV4-1	.	TGCGCCAGCAGCCCTGGGACTAGCGTTAACACCGGGGAGCTGTTTTTT	CASSPGTSVNTGELFF
TRBJ2-5	.	TRBV5-4	.	TGTGCCAGCAGCTTGTTGGGACCGGGGGCCCAGTACTTC	CASSLLGPGAQYF
TRBJ1-6	.	TRBV5-4	.	TGTGCCAGCAGTGCACAGGGATCTAAAAATTCACCCCTCCACTTT	CASSAQGSKNSPLHF
TRBJ1-2	TRBD1	TRBV6-5	.	TGTGCCAGCAGCCCACCGGGACAGGGGTATGGCTACACCTTC	CASSPPGQGYGYTF
TRBJ2-1	.	TRBV6-5	.	TGTGCCAGCAGTCTAGGCAATGAGCAGTTCTTC	CASSLGNEQFF
TRBJ1-6	.	TRBV18	.	TGTGCCAGCGTCCGGGACATCAATTCACCCCTCCACTTT	CASVRDINSPLHF
TRBJ1-6	.	TRBV6-1	.	TGTGCCAGCACCTTAGGCGGGACTCCCAATTCACCCCTCCACTTT	CASTLGGTPNSPLHF
TRBJ1-1	.	TRBV27	.	TGTGCCAGCAGTTTGGCCGGGTATGGGACTGAAGCTTTCTTT	CASSLAGYGTEAFF
TRBJ2-1	TRBD2	TRBV18	.	TGTGCCAGCTCACCACCCAGGAGACTAGCGGGGCTCGACAATGAGCAGTTCTTC	CASSPPRRLAGLDNEQFF
TRBJ2-1	.	TRBV19	.	TGTGCCAGTAATGTTCTTCACACGGGCAATGAGCAGTTCTTC	CASNVLHTGNEQFF
TRBJ1-1	.	TRBV5-6	once	TGTGCCAGCAGCTTGCCGGGGGGGACGGACACTGAAGCTTTCTTT	CASSLPGGTDTEAFF
TRBJ2-1	.	TRBV7-6	.	TGTGCCTCCCGCGGTTTTATGGGCAATGAGCAGTTCTTC	CASRGFMGNEQFF
TRBJ1-1	TRBD1	TRBV19	.	TGTGCCAGTTACCGGGACAGCATGAACACTGAAGCTTTCTTT	CASYRDSMNTEAFF
TRBJ2-7	.	TRBV10-1	.	TGCGCCAGCAGTGAGTCTTATGATTTCAGGGAGCAGTACTTC	CASSESYDFREQYF
TRBJ2-5	.	TRBV27	.	TGTGCCAGCAGTTTAAATGGCAGGATGTGGGAAGAGACCCAGTACTTC	CASSLNGRMWEETQYF
TRBJ2-3	.	TRBV15	.	TGTGCCACCAGCACTGGGGCAGGTCGCACAGATACGCAGTATTTT	CATSTGAGRTDTQYF
TRBJ1-1	.	TRBV4-1	once	TGCGCCAGCAGCCAAGTTGCGGCAACTGAAGCTTTCTTT	CASSQVAATEAFF
TRBJ2-3	TRBD1	TRBV14	.	TGTGCCAGCAGCCAAATACGGACGTCGACAGGGTGGATCGCAGATACGCAGTATTTT	CASSQIRTSTGWIADTQYF
TRBJ2-5	TRBD1	TRBV28	.	TGTGCCAGCAGTTCGCTTGGACAGGGCCAAGAGACCCAGTACTTC	CASSSLGQGQETQYF
TRBJ2-7	.	TRBV6-5	once	TGTGCCAGCAGCAAAACAGGGGGAGGGTCCTACGAGCAGTACTTC	CASSKTGGGSYEQYF
TRBJ2-2	.	TRBV28	.	TGTGCCAGCACCCTTGCGGGGTCTACCGGGGAGCTGTTTTTT	CASTLAGSTGELFF
TRBJ2-3	.	TRBV28	.	TGTGCCAGCAGCCTCTTACAGGGAAGGAATACGCAGTATTTT	CASSLLQGRNTQYF
TRBJ2-1	.	TRBV27	.	TGTGCCAGCAGTTTAGCGGCAAGCTCCTACAATGAGCAGTTCTTC	CASSLAASSYNEQFF
TRBJ1-1	TRBD1	TRBV6-1	.	TGTGCCAGCAGTGAAGTGCAGGGGGCGTTTTTTAGCACTGAAGCTTTCTTT	CASSEVQGAFFSTEAFF
TRBJ2-5	TRBD2	TRBV27	.	TGTGCCAGCAGTATAGCGGGAGGAGAGACCCAGTACTTC	CASSIAGGETQYF
TRBJ2-1	.	TRBV27	.	TGTGCCAGCAGTCCAGCGGACCTATCCTACAATGAGCAGTTCTTC	CASSPADLSYNEQFF